This TCR beta chain was observed in a study of synovial regulatory T cells in juvenile arthritis. As for this clone: Its target is unknown.

This CDR3 region has 14 residues. No nucleotide data were recorded. Germline CDR1 ENHRY, CDR2 SYGVKD. TCRdb keeps only in-frame clones here, not all; method: immunoSEQ multiplex PCR. The sample has 8,000 to 10,000 clones; the top ten hold about 0.9%. Study-wide results and caveats: iaTreg cells shared more CDR3 sequences with synovial Tregs than other blood Tregs did. Across patients, iaTreg TCR repertoires were mostly private, partly shared with synovial Teff and blood CPL. Inflammation-associated Treg cells in blood had less TCR diversity than the remaining blood Treg cells.

The approximately eleven donors had active juvenile idiopathic arthritis, with 3 polyarticular and 8 oligoarticular cases. The receptor was isolated from a donor aged 2-30 years with juvenile idiopathic arthritis. Sequences were obtained from Treg cells from blood. Indicated subset: remaining (HLA-DR-negative) circulating blood Treg cells. The rearrangement joins TRBV10-3 to TRBJ1-1. CDR3 region: CAISEWGMNTEAFF.